One sample yielded the 32 T cell receptor beta chains listed below, sequenced in a study of T cell responses to AZD1222 COVID-19 vaccine. The table came from immunoSEQ multiplex PCR; TCRdb's copy has only in-frame clones and leaves some out. The sample yields about 100,000 clones, 88% seen once. The sequencing here drew on peripheral blood, taken on day 0 of AZD1222 vaccination. These receptors were obtained from an adult in good health.

This rearrangement joins TRBV2 to TRBJ1-5; no definite D call. The V gene's germline CDR1 is SNHLY and CDR2 FYNNEI. V dropped 3 bases and J dropped 6 bases, with 6 bases sitting between them. This CDR3 spans 12 amino acids. DNA of the CDR3: TGTGCCAGCAGTGAGGCAGTTCAGCCCCAGCATTTT. This sequence encodes CASSEAVQPQHF.

This clone was observed a few times. The chain has TRBV25-1 and TRBJ2-5, with D tentatively TRBD1 or TRBD2 (5 bases each). V was pared by 6 bases and J by 5 bases, with 22 bases between. The CDR3 is made up of 16 amino acids. Germline V gene data show CDR1 as MGHDK and CDR2 as SYGVNS. CDR3 protein: CASSPGNEGRSETQYF. CDR3 nucleotides: TGTGCCAGCAGCCCGGGAAATGAGGGACGGAGTGAGACCCAGTACTTC.

The gene calls are TRBV28 and TRBJ1-2; D gene ambiguous. The germline gives CDR1 MDHEN, CDR2 SYDVKM. The CDR3 has 11 amino acids. Trimming removed 7 bases at V and 6 bases at J, with 9 bases between. This chain's CDR3 is CASNNKDGYTF. The CDR3 DNA sequence: TGTGCCAGCAATAACAAAGATGGCTACACCTTC.

The genes are TRBV5-1 and TRBJ2-2; a weak D match, TRBD2 (5 bases). Trimming took 4 bases from V and 1 from J, leaving 11 bases between them. The CDR3 covers 15 residues. The germline V gene encodes CDR1 SGHRS and CDR2 YFSETQ. Here the CDR3 reads CASSASGGNTGELFF. For the CDR3, the DNA is TGCGCCAGCAGCGCTAGTGGAGGGAACACCGGGGAGCTGTTTTTT.

V is TRBV6-1 and J is TRBJ2-7; TRBD1 is a possible D gene (6 bases). The CDR3 covers 15 residues. Trimming pared 1 base from V and 1 base from J, leaving 11 bases between. Germline lookup yields CDR1 MNHNS and CDR2 SASEGT. CDR3 bases: TGTGCCAGCAGTGAAGACCTTACAGGGTCCTACGAGCAGTACTTC. The encoded protein is CASSEDLTGSYEQYF.

This chain connects TRBV28 to TRBJ2-7, with 10 bases matching TRBD1. V trimming: 3 bases; J trimming: 3 bases; junction bases outside the gene matches: 8. The CDR3 sequence is 16 residues long. Germline V gene data show CDR1 as MDHEN and CDR2 as SYDVKM. The CDR3 nucleotides are TGTGCCAGCAGTTTGGACTCCGGGACAGGGGACTACGAGCAGTACTTC. It yields the protein CASSLDSGTGDYEQYF.

This clone was seen once. The chain carries TRBV27 and TRBJ1-6; D may be TRBD1 (5 bases). Germline CDR1 reads MNHEY; CDR2 reads SMNVEV (reference sequence). V dropped 3 bases and J dropped 4 bases, with 10 bases sitting between them. CDR3 length: 15 residues. The CDR3 here is CASSFLTAYNSPLHF. The CDR3 bases are TGTGCCAGCAGTTTCCTGACAGCTTATAATTCACCCCTCCACTTT.

The CDR3 region is CASSQDSDQGDTGELFF. For the CDR3, the DNA is TGCGCCAGCAGCCAAGATTCGGACCAGGGCGACACCGGGGAGCTGTTTTTT. V usage is TRBV4-3 and J usage is TRBJ2-2, with a possible D match to TRBD1 (5 bases). The CDR3 contains 17 residues. Germline V lookup: CDR1 LGHNA, CDR2 YSLEER. Trimming stripped 0 bases from V and 3 bases from J, with 14 bases between.

The V gene is TRBV7-2, the J gene TRBJ1-2, with TRBD1 identical over 7 bases. The CDR3 covers 14 residues. V lost 5 bases, J lost 7 bases, and 10 bases stayed unmatched. Germline V gives CDR1 SGHTA, CDR2 FQGNSA. The CDR3, as DNA: TGTGCCAGCAGCATCACAGGGGAGTGGGGTGGCTACACCTTC. It translates to CASSITGEWGGYTF.

This chain links TRBV24-1 with TRBJ1-2; tentative D call: TRBD1 (5 bases). The germline CDR1 and CDR2 sequences are KGHDR and SFDVKD. CDR3 length: 15 residues. V lost 3 bases and J lost 5, with 15 bases in between. The CDR3 DNA reads TGTGCCACCAGTGATGGGCCGGGACCTAGGTATGGCTACACCTTC. It yields the protein CATSDGPGPRYGYTF.

The chain carries TRBV2 and TRBJ1-1, with D tentatively TRBD1 (6 bases). V was trimmed by 4 bases and J by 6 bases, leaving 15 bases between them. This CDR3 region has 14 residues. Germline V gene sequence: CDR1 SNHLY, CDR2 FYNNEI. The CDR3 DNA is TGTGCCAGCAGTGTTTTAACAGGGCGTGCTGAAGCTTTCTTT. It specifies CASSVLTGRAEAFF.

The chain carries TRBV2 and TRBJ2-1; possibly TRBD2 for D (6 bases). The CDR3 sequence is 15 residues long. The V gene's germline CDR1 is SNHLY and CDR2 FYNNEI. Trimming pared 3 bases from V and 4 bases from J, leaving 13 bases between. The CDR3 DNA sequence: TGTGCCAGCAGTGAGGGTCGGGAGACGTACAATGAGCAGTTCTTC. As protein: CASSEGRETYNEQFF.

This rearrangement joins TRBV28 to TRBJ1-6; no clear D gene. CDR1 and CDR2 (germline): MDHEN, SYDVKM. The CDR3 consists of 14 residues. The V end lost 5 bases, the J end lost 10 bases, and 15 bases lay between the germline ends. CDR3 residues: CASSRTGRGSPLHF. The CDR3 nucleotides read TGTGCCAGCAGTCGGACGGGGAGAGGATCACCCCTCCACTTT.

A word on this clone: One end of the junction varies from germline; a read error may be responsible. The V and J genes are TRBV6-5 and TRBJ1-6; D gene ambiguous. The CDR3 is 11 residues long. Germline values: CDR1 MNHEY, CDR2 SVGAGI. The CDR3 DNA reads TGTGCCAGCAGGCTCGACACGGAAATCTACTTT. Amino acid sequence: CASRLDTEIYF.

This sequence joins TRBV27 and TRBJ1-1; no firm D call. The CDR3 covers 15 residues. V was shortened by 0 bases and J by 0 bases, with 8 bases between the two germline ends. Germline values: CDR1 MNHEY, CDR2 SMNVEV (reference sequence). CDR3 bases: TGTGCCAGCAGTTTATCGGCTTTTATGAACACTGAAGCTTTCTTT. This gives the protein CASSLSAFMNTEAFF.

The chain joins TRBV19 to TRBJ2-1; D is ambiguous. V lost 5 bases to trimming and J lost 4 bases, with 3 bases between them. This CDR3 has 11 amino acids. Germline V gene sequence: CDR1 LNHDA, CDR2 SQIVND (reference sequence). CDR3 region: CASSAYNEQFF. The CDR3 nucleotides read TGTGCCAGTAGTGCATACAATGAGCAGTTCTTC.

This clone turned up a few times. The chain has TRBV18 and TRBJ1-4; no firm D call. Trimming removed 8 bases from V and 3 bases from J, with 16 bases in between. Per the germline V gene, CDR1 is KGHSH and CDR2 is LQKENI. The CDR3 is 15 amino acids. In nucleotides, the CDR3 is TGTGCCAGCCCCCGGGGAGGAGACTCTAATGAAAAACTGTTTTTT. Protein sequence: CASPRGGDSNEKLFF.

This clone has a single count. The chain has TRBV5-1 and TRBJ1-3; D is unclear. V gave up 4 bases and J gave up 0 bases, with 17 bases separating them. Germline assignment: CDR1 SGHRS and CDR2 YFSETQ. The CDR3 has 17 residues. The DNA of the CDR3 is TGCGCCAGCAGCGATTCTTCGTTAGTCGGCTCTGGAAACACCATATATTTT. This sequence encodes CASSDSSLVGSGNTIYF.

The chain carries TRBV5-4 and TRBJ1-2; D gene unclear. This CDR3 has 14 amino acids. CDR1 is SGHNT, CDR2 YYREEE, per germline (reference sequence). Between the trimmed V and J ends, which lost 4 bases and 2 bases, there was a span of 12 bases. CDR3 sequence (DNA): TGTGCCAGCAGCCCCCAGGCCGCAAACTATGGCTACACCTTC. Its protein product is CASSPQAANYGYTF. The full variable domain, its missing parts supplied by reference TRBV5-4 and TRBJ1-2, is ETGVTQSPTHLIKTRGQQVTLRCSSQSGHNTVSWYQQALGQGPQFIFQYYREEENGRGNFPPRFSGLQFPNYSSELNVNALELDDSALYLCASSPQAANYGYTFGSGTRLTVV.

V is TRBV25-1 and J is TRBJ1-1; 7 bases align to TRBD1. Trimming cost V 7 bases and J 1 base; bases outside gene matches: 3. The germline V gene encodes CDR1 MGHDK and CDR2 SYGVNS. The CDR3 loop spans 13 amino acids. In DNA, the CDR3 is TGTGCCAGCACCCGGACAGGGAACACTGAAGCTTTCTTT. This encodes CASTRTGNTEAFF. Looking up the rest from reference TRBV25-1 and TRBJ1-1 gives the full variable domain: EADIYQTPRYLVIGTGKKITLECSQTMGHDKMYWYQQDPGMELHLIHYSYGVNSTEKGDLSSESTVSRIRTEHFPLTLESARPSHTSQYLCASTRTGNTEAFFGQGTRLTVV.

This chain joins TRBV27 and TRBJ2-2; unclear D gene. Trimming removed 1 base at V and 0 bases at J, with 6 bases between. Germline CDR1 is MNHEY and CDR2 is SMNVEV (reference sequence). The CDR3 is 15 residues long. CDR3 DNA sequence: TGTGCCAGCAGTTTATACAGTGCGAACACCGGGGAGCTGTTTTTT. Translated: CASSLYSANTGELFF.

This clone showed up just once. V is TRBV12-3 or TRBV12-4 and J is TRBJ2-5; no clear D. V was clipped by 3 bases and J by 4 bases, with 3 bases between them. The CDR3 is 11 residues long. Here the CDR3 reads CASSFGETQYF. Here the CDR3 DNA reads TGTGCCAGCAGTTTTGGAGAGACCCAGTACTTC.

The chain couples TRBV5-6 to TRBJ1-6; 9 positions match TRBD1. Germline trimming cut 4 bases from V and 9 bases from J; bases unmatched to any gene: 8. Germline CDR1 reads SGHDT; CDR2 reads YYEEEE. There are 15 residues in the CDR3. The CDR3 protein is CASSPQGANPSPLHF. Here the CDR3 DNA reads TGTGCCAGCAGCCCACAGGGGGCAAACCCTTCACCCCTCCACTTT.

The sample holds a few counts of this clone. CDR3 coding DNA: TGTGCCAGCAGCTTCGATCAGGGGGCCTTTTCACCCCTCCACTTT. Its protein product is CASSFDQGAFSPLHF. The chain couples TRBV5-8 to TRBJ1-6, with 8 bases identical to TRBD1. This CDR3 contains 15 residues. Trimming cost V 2 bases and J 9 bases; bases outside gene matches: 7. Germline lookup yields CDR1 SGHTS and CDR2 YDEGEE. The full variable domain, with the rest looked up from reference TRBV5-8 and TRBJ1-6, is EAGVTQSPTHLIKTRGQQATLRCSPISGHTSVYWYQQALGLGLQFLLWYDEGEERNRGNFPPRFSGRQFPNYSSELNVNALELEDSALYLCASSFDQGAFSPLHFGNGTRLTVT.

The chain is built from TRBV6-5 and TRBJ1-6; TRBD1 matches at 7 bases. The V gene end was trimmed by 0 bases and the J gene end by 10 bases; junction bases not matched to a gene: 6. CDR3 length: 15 amino acids. Germline loops: CDR1 MNHEY, CDR2 SVGAGI. The CDR3 here is CASSYSTRGPSPLHF. The CDR3 DNA follows: TGTGCCAGCAGTTACTCTACTAGGGGGCCCTCACCCCTCCACTTT.

V usage is TRBV15 and J usage is TRBJ2-1, with D perhaps matching TRBD1 or TRBD2 (5 bases each). The CDR3 is 13 residues long. Germline V gene data show CDR1 as LNHNV and CDR2 as YYDKDF (reference sequence). Trimming shortened V by 0 bases and J by 16 bases, and 16 bases separated the two germline ends. The CDR3 coding sequence is TGTGCCACCAGCAGAGATTGGGGGACGCCGCTCTTCTTC. It encodes CATSRDWGTPLFF.

Of note for this clone: The same CDR3 can be traced to other DNA sequences in this sample. The chain links TRBV5-5 to TRBJ2-7; 10 bases agree with TRBD2. CDR3 size: 15 residues. The V segment lost 0 bases and the J segment 2 bases; nucleotides outside the gene matches: 2. Per germline, CDR1 SGHKS and CDR2 YYEKEE (reference sequence). The CDR3 spells CASSLAGTSAYEQYF. For the CDR3, the DNA is TGTGCCAGCAGCTTGGCCGGGACTAGCGCCTACGAGCAGTACTTC.

The V gene is TRBV28, the J gene TRBJ2-5; a weak D match, TRBD1 (5 bases). Deletions cut 8 bases from V and 3 bases from J, with 7 bases between. Per germline, CDR1 MDHEN and CDR2 SYDVKM. The CDR3 has 11 residues. CDR3 DNA: TGTGCCAGCGGGGCAGAAGAGACCCAGTACTTC. Translated, it gives CASGAEETQYF.

The J gene is TRBJ2-2, the V gene TRBV18; D is unclear. Germline lookup yields CDR1 KGHSH and CDR2 LQKENI. Trimming took off 3 bases at V and 1 base at J, with 12 bases between the two ends. The CDR3 is 16 amino acids. The CDR3 spells CASSPNGPGNTGELFF. CDR3 DNA: TGTGCCAGCTCACCCAACGGTCCAGGGAACACCGGGGAGCTGTTTTTT. The complete variable domain, with remaining parts taken from reference TRBV18 and TRBJ2-2, reads NAGVMQNPRHLVRRRGQEARLRCSPMKGHSHVYWYRQLPEEGLKFMVYLQKENIIDESGMPKERFSAEFPKEGPSILRIQQVVRGDSAAYFCASSPNGPGNTGELFFGEGSRLTVL.

On this clone: One end of the junction does not line up with germline, which may come from a read error. The rearrangement joins TRBV27 to TRBJ2-7; tentative D call: TRBD1 (6 bases). This CDR3 has 14 amino acids. CDR1 and CDR2 (germline): MNHEY, SMNVEV (reference sequence). The CDR3 protein is CASSLSGVYYEQYF. CDR3 nucleotides: TGTGCCAGTAGTTTATCAGGGGTGTACTACGAGCAGTACTTC.

The chain is built from TRBV19 and TRBJ1-3; TRBD1 might be the D (5 bases). Trimming pared 1 base from V and 11 bases from J, leaving 15 bases between. Germline CDR1 reads LNHDA; CDR2 reads SQIVND (reference sequence). The CDR3 spans 14 residues. Here the CDR3 DNA reads TGTGCCAGTAGTATAGCAATGGGGACGACCGCCATATATTTT. Protein sequence: CASSIAMGTTAIYF.

This sequence joins TRBV28 and TRBJ1-5; D is uncertain. The germline CDR1 and CDR2 sequences are MDHEN and SYDVKM. V shed 5 bases and J shed 0 bases, with 11 bases lying between them. This CDR3 comprises 15 residues. The CDR3 reads CASSRGLSSNQPQHF. In DNA, the CDR3 is TGTGCCAGCAGTCGAGGGTTGTCTAGCAATCAGCCCCAGCATTTT.